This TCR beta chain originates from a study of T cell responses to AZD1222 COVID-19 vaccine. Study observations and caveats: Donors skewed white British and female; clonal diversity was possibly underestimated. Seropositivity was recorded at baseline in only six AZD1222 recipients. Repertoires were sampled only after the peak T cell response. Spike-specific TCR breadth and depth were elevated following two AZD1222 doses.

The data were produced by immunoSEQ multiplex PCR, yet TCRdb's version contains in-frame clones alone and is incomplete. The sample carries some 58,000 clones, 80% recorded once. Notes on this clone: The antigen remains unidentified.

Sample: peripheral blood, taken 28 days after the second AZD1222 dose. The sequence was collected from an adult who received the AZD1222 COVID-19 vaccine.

The CDR3 loop is CASSKSGNQETQYF. DNA for the CDR3: TGTGCCAGCAGTAAATCGGGCAACCAAGAGACCCAGTACTTC. The rearrangement uses TRBV6-5 and TRBJ2-5; D unresolved. The CDR3 has 14 residues. V was shortened by 5 bases and J by 0 bases, with 10 bases between the two germline ends. The germline gives CDR1 MNHEY, CDR2 SVGAGI.